This TCR beta chain was profiled in a study of shared T cell receptors in the human thymus. Assay: immunoSEQ multiplex PCR; the TCRdb copy retains only in-frame clones and omits some. The repertoire holds approximately 490,000 clones, around three quarters seen once, with about 0.014% in the top ten. CDR3 length equals 18 residues. Trimming pared 3 bases from V and 4 bases from J, leaving 23 bases between. From germline, CDR1 is LGHNA and CDR2 YSLEER. The sample also formed part of further work on human thymus T cells. That study reports: All donors were healthy Finnish infants who were undergoing corrective surgery to treat congenital heart defects. Obtained as resections during corrective heart surgery, the thymus tissue was then studied. Gene usage for V and J segments appeared biased in thymic and blood repertoires. Related research has reported that thymic repertoires overlap highly among unrelated individuals.

The chain joins TRBV4-3 to TRBJ2-3; D is possibly TRBD2 (6 bases). The sequenced sample consisted of thymocytes. The receptor's source is a boy under two years old with a congenital heart defect. The CDR3 sequence is CASSHPTSERGEPDTQYF. The CDR3 DNA reads TGCGCCAGCAGCCATCCCACCTCCGAACGCGGGGAGCCAGATACGCAGTATTTT.